This T cell receptor beta chain was profiled in a study of type 1 and type 2 diabetes patients. The PCR template was genomic DNA. The TCR beta CDR3 region was amplified using 30 forward and 13 reverse primers. TCRdb itself ran the multiplex PCR reads through MiXCR, one entry per CDR3 protein. The profile shows around 300,000 distinct CDR3 sequences, over 45% of them singletons. The CDR3 contains 12 residues. Germline CDR1 and CDR2: SGDLS and YYNGEE. V lost 4 bases, J lost 4 bases, and 9 bases lay in between. This clonotype was recorded only once. The clonotype originates from a man aged 18 to 35 with type 2 diabetes. V usage is TRBV9 and J usage is TRBJ2-7; D unclear. Sequencing input: peripheral blood mononuclear cells (PBMCs). CDR3 bases: TGTGCCAGCAGCTTGTTGACATACGAGCAGTACTTC. It is translated as CASSLLTYEQYF.